This paragraph reports one T cell receptor (beta chain). Its antigen is unknown. This sample is drawn from a study of T cells after yellow fever vaccination. Overall study findings and caveats: Although most clonotypes did not, a small share appeared in both CD4 and CD8 compartments. Weaker overall was a secondary response that nonetheless peaked faster, on day 5 versus 15.

V was clipped by 4 bases and J by 2 bases; unmatched bases: 9. The CDR3 sequence is 17 residues long. CDR1 SGHRS and CDR2 YFSETQ come from the germline V gene. For TCR, cDNA came from 5'RACE template switching, which added a universal primer site and UMIs. One entry per CDR3 protein, called by TCRdb with MiXCR from the 5' RACE reads. The repertoire holds under 600,000 distinct CDR3 sequences, with about 14% as singletons. Source: PBMCs, taken on the day of the yellow fever booster vaccination. This TCR derives from a man aged 30-40 years who received the YFV17D yellow fever vaccine. V gene TRBV5-1 combines with J gene TRBJ2-6; 7 nucleotides match TRBD1. CDR3 protein: CASSPWLDRAGANVLTF. The CDR3 DNA is TGCGCCAGCAGCCCATGGTTAGACAGGGCTGGGGCCAACGTCCTGACTTTC.